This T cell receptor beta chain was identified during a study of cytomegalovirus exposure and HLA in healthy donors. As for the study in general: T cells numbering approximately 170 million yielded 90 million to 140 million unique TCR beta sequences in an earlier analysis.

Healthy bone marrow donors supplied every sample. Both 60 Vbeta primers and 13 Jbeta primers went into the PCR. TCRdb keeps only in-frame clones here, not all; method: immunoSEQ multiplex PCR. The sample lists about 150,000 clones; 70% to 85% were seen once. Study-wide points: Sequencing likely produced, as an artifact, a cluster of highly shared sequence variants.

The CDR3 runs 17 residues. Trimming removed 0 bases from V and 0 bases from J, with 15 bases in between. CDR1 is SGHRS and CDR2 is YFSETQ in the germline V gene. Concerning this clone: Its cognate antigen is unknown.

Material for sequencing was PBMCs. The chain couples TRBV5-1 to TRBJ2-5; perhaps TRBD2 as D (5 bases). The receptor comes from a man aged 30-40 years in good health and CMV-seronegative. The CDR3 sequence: CASSLGWGDRNQETQYF. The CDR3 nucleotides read TGCGCCAGCAGCTTGGGTTGGGGAGACCGCAACCAAGAGACCCAGTACTTC.